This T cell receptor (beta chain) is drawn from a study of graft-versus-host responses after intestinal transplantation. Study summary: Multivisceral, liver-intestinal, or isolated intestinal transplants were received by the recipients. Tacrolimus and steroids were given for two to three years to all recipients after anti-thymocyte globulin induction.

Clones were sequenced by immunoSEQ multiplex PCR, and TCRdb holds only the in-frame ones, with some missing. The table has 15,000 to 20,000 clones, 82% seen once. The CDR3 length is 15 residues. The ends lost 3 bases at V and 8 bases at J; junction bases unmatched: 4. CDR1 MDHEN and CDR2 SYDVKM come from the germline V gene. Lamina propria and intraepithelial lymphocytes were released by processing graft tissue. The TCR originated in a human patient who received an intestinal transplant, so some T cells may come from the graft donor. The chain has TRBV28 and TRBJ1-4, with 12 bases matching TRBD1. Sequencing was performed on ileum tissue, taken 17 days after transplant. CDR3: CASSLGGQGAEKLFF. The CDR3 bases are TGTGCCAGCAGTTTGGGGGGACAGGGGGCCGAAAAACTGTTTTTT.